These 26 T cell receptor beta chains came from one sample sequenced in a study of blood T cells in healthy people across ages (dated by TCRdb to between 2014 and 2017). Libraries were made using 5' RACE. The run used an Illumina HiSeq 2500. A second PCR of roughly 7 to 11 cycles was performed with a sample-barcoded 5' primer and a J-beta primer mix. The public sequencing data were trimmed at Q25 with fastp and processed into clonotypes with MiXCR by TCRdb, which kept only in-frame beta chains. For every CDR3 protein sequence, its rows merge into one entry that carries the most common genes and DNA. The sample includes 1.5 million to 1.8 million distinct CDR3 sequences, with roughly two fifths observed a single time. The leading ten clones occupy about 4% of the sample. The specimen sequenced was blood. The source is a woman aged 18-30 years in good health.

Notes on this clonotype: Relative to the germline gene, one junction end is altered; a read error may explain this. The V call is TRBV3-1, the J call TRBJ2-4; maybe TRBD2 (5 bases). Germline CDR1 and CDR2: LGHDT and YNNKEL (reference sequence). The CDR3 runs to 14 residues. The CDR3 here is CASSQEMTTNIPYF. The CDR3 DNA sequence: TGTGCCAGCAGCCAAGAGATGACTACAAACATTCCGTACTTC.

The chain links TRBV7-2 to TRBJ1-2; D is possibly TRBD1 (5 bases). The V gene lost 2 bases and the J gene lost 4 bases, with 14 bases spanning the gap. CDR3 length equals 15 residues. Germline CDR1 and CDR2: SGHTA and FQGNSA. CDR3 residues: CASSLRDRITYGYTF. CDR3 nucleotide sequence: TGTGCCAGCAGCTTAAGGGACCGCATCACCTATGGCTACACCTTC.

This clonotype was seen only once. CDR3: CASSPAGRESGYTF. As DNA, the CDR3 is TGTGCCAGCAGCCCCGCGGGAAGGGAAAGCGGCTACACCTTC. The chain recombines TRBV7-9 with TRBJ1-2; D gene uncertain. V was clipped by 5 bases and J by 8 bases, with 18 bases between them. This CDR3 has 14 residues. Per the germline V gene, CDR1 is SEHNR and CDR2 is FQNEAQ (reference sequence). The variable domain in full, with the rest retrieved from reference TRBV7-9 and TRBJ1-2, is DTGVSQNPRHKITKRGQNVTFRCDPISEHNRLYWYRQTLGQGPEFLTYFQNEAQLEKSRLLSDRFSAERPKGSFSTLEIQRTEQGDSAMYLCASSPAGRESGYTFGSGTRLTVV.

V is TRBV2 and J is TRBJ2-5, with D perhaps TRBD1 (5 bases). TRBJ2-1 matches the DNA end more closely, so the J call is doubtful. Germline V gene data show CDR1 as SNHLY and CDR2 as FYNNEI. This CDR3 spans 12 amino acids. The chain's CDR3 is CASRQDQETQFF. The CDR3 region has the DNA TGTGCCAGCAGACAGGATCAAGAGACCCAGTTCTTC.

This clonotype has a count of ten or more. The V and J genes are TRBV6-5 and TRBJ1-2, with a possible D match to TRBD1 (5 bases). The germline CDR1 and CDR2 sequences are MNHEY and SVGAGI. The CDR3 has 14 amino acids. The ends were cut back, 8 bases at V and 5 bases at J, with 18 bases in the middle. Written as DNA, the CDR3 is TGTGCCAGCTCGGACTGGGACGGAGATTATGGCTACACCTTC. This encodes CASSDWDGDYGYTF.

J is TRBJ2-1 and V is TRBV27; the match to TRBD2 covers 15 bases. Germline loops: CDR1 MNHEY, CDR2 SMNVEV (reference sequence). The junction had 3 bases not matched to a gene; V was cut back by 8 bases and J by 4 bases. The CDR3 has 15 amino acids. The CDR3 region is CASGGTSGGYNEQFF. The CDR3 DNA is TGTGCCAGCGGGGGGACTAGCGGGGGGTACAATGAGCAGTTCTTC.

To note about this clonotype: This may stem from a read error, because a much larger clone lies one nucleotide away. V is TRBV5-1 and J is TRBJ2-3; D gene ambiguous. The CDR3 covers 15 residues. The V and J ends lost 10 bases and 0 bases respectively, with 18 bases between them. Germline values: CDR1 SGHRS, CDR2 YFSETQ. CDR3 DNA sequence: TGCGCCGGCATGGAGACGGCACAGAGCACAGATACGCAGTATTTT. Translated, it gives CAGMETAQSTDTQYF.

CDR3 sequence reads: CSARFRDRGTEKLFF. CDR3 nucleotide sequence: TGCAGTGCTAGATTCCGGGACCGTGGTACTGAAAAACTGTTTTTT. The rearrangement links TRBV20-1 to TRBJ1-4, with D possibly being TRBD1 (5 bases). This CDR3 contains 15 residues. Germline V lookup: CDR1 DFQATT, CDR2 SNEGSKA (reference sequence). V was shortened by 2 bases and J by 7 bases, with 17 bases between the two germline ends.

This clonotype was counted a few times. The chain links TRBV6-5 to TRBJ2-6, with 7 bases that match TRBD1. The CDR3 covers 18 residues. V lost 3 bases and J lost 0; bases outside the gene matches: 8. Per the germline V gene, CDR1 is MNHEY and CDR2 is SVGAGI. CDR3 sequence: CASSYGQVELSGANVLTF. CDR3 bases: TGTGCCAGCAGTTATGGACAGGTTGAACTCTCTGGGGCCAACGTCCTGACTTTC.

This chain joins TRBV30 and TRBJ1-2; 7 nucleotides line up with TRBD1. The ends lost 3 bases at V and 4 bases at J; junction bases unmatched: 5. CDR1 and CDR2 from the germline V gene are GTSNPN and SVGIG (reference sequence). This CDR3 contains 13 residues. Here the CDR3 DNA reads TGTGCCTGGAGAAGGACAGGATTCTATGGCTACACCTTC. Translating it yields CAWRRTGFYGYTF.

The chain employs TRBV6-2 or TRBV6-3 and TRBJ2-7; perhaps D is TRBD1 or TRBD2 (5 bases each). V lost 6 bases and J 6 bases, leaving 15 bases between the germline ends. Germline loops: CDR1 MNHEY, CDR2 SVGEGT. This CDR3 is 13 amino acids long. CDR3 coding DNA: TGTGCCAGCAGCCAGGGACGGACGATCGAGCAGTACTTC. Translation gives CASSQGRTIEQYF.

V gene TRBV12-3 or TRBV12-4 combines with J gene TRBJ1-1, with 7 bases fitting TRBD1. This CDR3 is built from 15 residues. Trimming cost V 6 bases and J 5 bases; bases outside gene matches: 12. The CDR3 is CASSPEGRGWTEAFF. CDR3 nucleotide sequence: TGTGCCAGCAGCCCAGAGGGCAGGGGGTGGACTGAAGCTTTCTTT.

This sequence joins TRBV5-1 and TRBJ2-3, with D perhaps assigned TRBD1 or TRBD2 (5 bases each). Germline V gene data show CDR1 as SGHRS and CDR2 as YFSETQ. Trimming removed 0 bases from V and 5 bases from J, with 10 bases in between. This CDR3 comprises 14 residues. CDR3 DNA sequence: TGCGCCAGCAGCTTGGAGGGACGGAGAGATACGCAGTATTTT. As protein: CASSLEGRRDTQYF.

V is TRBV6-5 and J is TRBJ2-7; tentatively, D is TRBD1 or TRBD2 (5 bases each). Trimming pared 0 bases from V and 4 bases from J, leaving 10 bases between. This CDR3 has 14 residues. Germline V gene sequence: CDR1 MNHEY, CDR2 SVGAGI. DNA for the CDR3: TGTGCCAGCAGTTACTCCCGCAGGGAGTACGAGCAGTACTTC. Translating gives CASSYSRREYEQYF.

The CDR3 here is CASRTETSTDTQYF. CDR3 DNA: TGTGCCAGCCGCACAGAGACTAGCACAGATACGCAGTATTTT. The chain is built from TRBV18 and TRBJ2-3; D remains ambiguous. V lost 8 bases and J 0 bases, leaving 12 bases between the germline ends. CDR1 and CDR2 from the germline V gene are KGHSH and LQKENI. This CDR3 is 14 amino acids long.

The chain recombines TRBV2 with TRBJ1-2, with TRBD1 as a possible D gene (5 bases). Germline V gives CDR1 SNHLY, CDR2 FYNNEI. Between the trimmed V and J ends, which lost 2 bases and 7 bases, there was a span of 11 bases. The CDR3 length is 13 residues. This CDR3 is CASSEWVGGGYTF. CDR3 coding DNA: TGTGCCAGCAGTGAATGGGTCGGGGGTGGCTACACCTTC.

In its sample, this clonotype was seen many times. This rearrangement joins TRBV28 to TRBJ2-7; D may be TRBD1 (5 bases). The CDR3 length is 13 residues. The germline V gene has CDR1 MDHEN and CDR2 SYDVKM. Trimming shortened V by 8 bases and J by 7 bases, and 18 bases separated the two germline ends. The CDR3 sequence is CASHGHNLGEQYF. CDR3 coding DNA: TGTGCCAGCCACGGACATAACCTGGGGGAGCAGTACTTC.

This clonotype was detected only a few times. J is TRBJ2-7 and V is TRBV6-1; D unclear. The germline V gene encodes CDR1 MNHNS and CDR2 SASEGT. This CDR3 contains 11 residues. V was pared by 2 bases and J by 10 bases, with 9 bases between. Here the CDR3 reads CASSEMVSQYF. As DNA, the CDR3 is TGTGCCAGCAGTGAAATGGTCTCCCAGTACTTC.

A few counts support this clonotype. The chain recombines TRBV27 with TRBJ2-7; 9 bases align to TRBD1. Germline V CDR1 and CDR2: MNHEY, SMNVEV (reference sequence). The CDR3 is 15 residues long. V gave up 3 bases and J gave up 2 bases; unmatched junction bases: 5. CDR3 residues: CASSFWTGDAYEQYF. Written as DNA, the CDR3 is TGTGCCAGCAGTTTCTGGACAGGGGACGCCTACGAGCAGTACTTC.

This chain connects TRBV9 to TRBJ2-2; no definite D call. The length of the CDR3 is 15 residues. The V end lost 0 bases, the J end lost 6 bases, and 12 bases lay between the germline ends. From germline, CDR1 is SGDLS and CDR2 YYNGEE. The CDR3 coding sequence is TGTGCCAGCAGCGTAGATACGCCGAGCGCCGGGGAGCTGTTTTTT. It is translated as CASSVDTPSAGELFF. The variable domain in full, with the rest retrieved from reference TRBV9 and TRBJ2-2, is DSGVTQTPKHLITATGQRVTLRCSPRSGDLSVYWYQQSLDQGLQFLIQYYNGEERAKGNILERFSAQQFPDLHSELNLSSLELGDSALYFCASSVDTPSAGELFFGEGSRLTVL.

This chain connects TRBV10-3 to TRBJ1-2; D unclear. There are 15 residues in the CDR3. CDR1 and CDR2 (germline): ENHRY, SYGVKD. V was pared by 2 bases and J by 5 bases, with 15 bases between. The CDR3 DNA is TGTGCCATCAGTGAGGACGGCGGCCGCGTGTATGGCTACACCTTC. Translating gives CAISEDGGRVYGYTF.

This rearrangement joins TRBV7-8 to TRBJ2-5; no definite D call. With the DNA end fitting TRBJ2-1 better, the J assignment may be wrong. This CDR3 is 14 amino acids long. Germline CDR1 SGHVS, CDR2 FQNEAQ. The CDR3 DNA reads TGTGCCAGCAGCCCTACTCTACTCCAAGAGACCCAGTTCTTC. It specifies CASSPTLLQETQFF.

The chain links TRBV12-3 or TRBV12-4 to TRBJ1-2, with D maybe TRBD1 (6 bases). V was clipped by 3 bases and J by 6 bases, with 17 bases between them. The CDR3 runs to 15 residues. In DNA, the CDR3 is TGTGCCAGCAGTTTCACGGGGGCGCCCCCGAATGGCTACACCTTC. It specifies CASSFTGAPPNGYTF.

The V call is TRBV9, the J call TRBJ1-2; TRBD1 matches 8 bases. CDR1 is SGDLS and CDR2 is YYNGEE in the germline V gene. Unmatched junction bases numbered 6, after V lost 1 base and J lost 4 bases. The CDR3 has 15 amino acids. This chain's CDR3 is CASSVSGQGSYGYTF. The CDR3 DNA follows: TGTGCCAGCAGCGTATCTGGACAGGGATCCTATGGCTACACCTTC.

J is TRBJ1-1 and V is TRBV3-1; a weak D match, TRBD1 (5 bases). The CDR3 is made up of 13 amino acids. The V and J ends lost 7 bases and 0 bases respectively, with 9 bases between them. Germline V CDR1 and CDR2: LGHDT, YNNKEL (reference sequence). In DNA, the CDR3 is TGTGCCAGCAATCGACAGATGAACACTGAAGCTTTCTTT. This encodes CASNRQMNTEAFF.

This chain uses TRBV28 with TRBJ2-3, with D possibly TRBD1 on 5 matching bases. V was cut by 5 bases and J by 0 bases, with 24 bases left in between. The CDR3 consists of 19 residues. Per the germline V gene, CDR1 is MDHEN and CDR2 is SYDVKM. This CDR3 reads CASSRIWGVAVMSTDTQYF. The CDR3, as DNA: TGTGCCAGCAGTCGCATATGGGGCGTAGCCGTAATGAGCACAGATACGCAGTATTTT.